This T cell receptor beta chain originates from a study of blood T cell repertoires in COVID-19. Study in general: Donors in the United States, Italy and Spain gave samples during acute or convalescent COVID-19. T cells, B-cell-depleted T cells, or PBMCs supplied cDNA or gDNA.

The age range of participants was about 18 to 95 years, with residence in about two dozen US areas. Participants' reported clinical history set cohort assignment. TCRdb keeps only in-frame clones here, not all; method: immunoSEQ multiplex PCR. The data hold 200,000 or so clones, with around 90% observed a single time. Germline CDR1 is MDHEN and CDR2 is SYDVKM. The CDR3 spans 13 residues. Deletions cut 7 bases from V and 7 bases from J, with 16 bases between. This chain joins TRBV28 and TRBJ1-2; a weak D match, TRBD1 (6 bases). The clonotype was recovered from a woman younger than 35 who had recovered from COVID-19. The sequencing input was PBMCs or T cells enriched from blood (not recorded which). This CDR3 is CASTAPDRSGYTF. CDR3 nucleotides: TGTGCCAGCACCGCCCCCGACAGGTCTGGCTACACCTTC.